The rows below give T cell receptor beta chains drawn from one sample of a study of T-cell reconstitution after alpha-beta-depleted transplantation in children. TCRdb re-derived calls from the PCR reads in MiXCR, one entry per CDR3 protein. Found here are around 530,000 distinct CDR3 sequences, 30% to 35% of them singletons; the top ten hold about 2.3%. Material: PBMCs from the stem cell graft donor, obtained from the stem cell graft. These receptor sequences come from a human donor who donated a stem cell graft to a child with aplastic anemia. The CDR3 runs from the conserved cysteine through the conserved F or W. D genes are given only for firm matches. The size field is filled for only some rows; it gives once, few, many or a size class.

size,V,D,J,CDR3,DNA
few,TRBV29-1,TRBD2,TRBJ2-1,CSALGTSGRSEQFF,TGCAGCGCGCTTGGGACTAGCGGGAGGAGTGAGCAGTTCTTC
NA,TRBV10-1,TRBD2,TRBJ2-1,CASSESGLAREQFF,TGCGCCAGCAGTGAGTCGGGACTAGCGCGTGAGCAGTTCTTC
NA,TRBV12-3/TRBV12-4,TRBD1,TRBJ1-2,CASHSGRGPNGYTF,TGTGCCAGCCACTCGGGCAGGGGGCCGAATGGCTACACCTTC
NA,TRBV29-1,TRBD2,TRBJ2-1,CSVATDPGLAGVNNEQFF,TGCAGCGTTGCGACCGACCCGGGACTAGCGGGAGTTAACAATGAGCAGTTCTTC
few,TRBV7-2,TRBD2,TRBJ2-5,CASSPMGGRETQYF,TGTGCCAGCAGCCCAATGGGAGGGAGAGAGACCCAGTACTTC
NA,TRBV9,NA,TRBJ1-3,CASSLDPFEGGGGNTIYF,TGTGCCAGCAGCCTAGACCCATTCGAGGGAGGTGGTGGAAACACCATATATTTT
NA,TRBV28,NA,TRBJ2-7,CASRGGSGRSYEQYF,TGTGCCAGCAGAGGAGGTAGCGGTAGATCCTACGAGCAGTACTTC
NA,TRBV12-3/TRBV12-4,TRBD1,TRBJ1-2,CASSQRPGDRGSNYGYTF,TGTGCCAGCAGCCAGAGGCCTGGAGACAGGGGATCTAACTATGGCTACACCTTC
NA,TRBV5-5,NA,TRBJ2-6,CASSLFQETNVLTF,TGTGCCAGCAGCTTGTTTCAGGAAACCAACGTCCTGACTTTC
few,TRBV6-5,TRBD2,TRBJ2-4,CASSYSIRLAGGGIQYF,TGTGCCAGCAGTTACTCCATTCGACTAGCGGGAGGAGGGATTCAGTACTTC
few,TRBV20-1,NA,TRBJ1-2,CSARQTPYGYTF,TGCAGTGCTAGGCAGACCCCCTATGGCTACACCTTC
NA,TRBV11-2,TRBD1,TRBJ1-5,CASSLVPPGQGAYQPQHF,TGTGCCAGCAGCTTAGTACCGCCGGGACAGGGGGCTTATCAGCCCCAGCATTTT
many,TRBV20-1,NA,TRBJ2-7,CSARNSSYEQYF,TGCAGTGCTAGGAACAGCTCCTACGAGCAGTACTTC
NA,TRBV12-3/TRBV12-4,NA,TRBJ2-3,CASTTYSTDTQYF,TGTGCCAGCACCACCTACAGTACAGATACGCAGTATTTT
NA,TRBV7-6,TRBD1,TRBJ2-7,CASSLGGTGSYEQYF,TGTGCCAGCAGCTTAGGGGGGACAGGGAGTTACGAGCAGTACTTC
few,TRBV10-3,TRBD2,TRBJ2-1,CAISDGLAGGQAYNEQFF,TGTGCCATCAGTGACGGACTAGCGGGAGGGCAAGCCTACAATGAGCAGTTCTTC
few,TRBV4-1,TRBD1,TRBJ1-4,CASSHKTGGLEKLFF,TGCGCCAGCAGCCACAAGACAGGGGGCCTTGAAAAACTGTTTTTT
NA,TRBV5-1,NA,TRBJ2-3,CASSAVGTDTQYF,TGCGCCAGCAGCGCAGTGGGCACAGATACGCAGTATTTT
NA,TRBV10-3,TRBD2,TRBJ2-5,CAISAGGGETQYF,TGTGCCATCAGTGCTGGGGGAGGGGAGACCCAGTACTTC
NA,TRBV6-2/TRBV6-3,NA,TRBJ1-1,CASRTGANTEAFF,TGTGCCAGCAGGACGGGGGCCAACACTGAAGCTTTCTTT
NA,TRBV7-2,TRBD1,TRBJ1-5,CASSPGTGAQWAQHF,TGTGCCAGCAGCCCGGGGACAGGTGCCCAATGGGCCCAGCATTTT
NA,TRBV18,NA,TRBJ1-4,CASSPRRSDLNEKLFF,TGTGCCAGCTCACCCCGGCGGTCCGATCTTAATGAAAAACTGTTTTTT
NA,TRBV7-2,TRBD1,TRBJ2-5,CASSWTGQEWRETQYF,TGTGCCAGCAGCTGGACAGGTCAAGAATGGCGGGAGACCCAGTACTTC
few,TRBV29-1,TRBD1,TRBJ2-7,CSVVRGGDLSEQYF,TGCAGCGTTGTCCGAGGGGGCGACCTGAGCGAGCAGTACTTC
NA,TRBV11-2,TRBD2,TRBJ2-7,CASSLGSGSLYEQYF,TGTGCCAGCAGCTTAGGTAGCGGGAGTCTCTACGAGCAGTACTTC
NA,TRBV5-1,TRBD1,TRBJ2-4,CASSSVTGSDIQYF,TGCGCCAGCAGCTCAGTGACAGGGTCAGACATTCAGTACTTC
NA,TRBV20-1,NA,TRBJ1-1,CSARAGRMNTEAFF,TGCAGTGCTAGAGCGGGCAGAATGAACACTGAAGCTTTCTTT
many,TRBV6-4,NA,TRBJ2-3,CASGQGDGTDTQYF,TGTGCCAGCGGTCAGGGAGACGGCACAGATACGCAGTATTTT
few,TRBV7-2,TRBD2,TRBJ2-3,CASSLVRLAGEYTQYF,TGTGCCAGCAGCTTAGTGAGACTAGCGGGAGAGTATACGCAGTATTTT
NA,TRBV5-4,NA,TRBJ2-1,CASSYKPGLYSYNEQFF,TGTGCCAGCAGCTACAAGCCGGGACTTTACTCCTACAATGAGCAGTTCTTC